This T cell receptor beta chain was profiled in a study of T cell responses to AZD1222 COVID-19 vaccine. Study-wide context: Samples with a second dose at about 4 or about 12 weeks were pooled together.

Produced via immunoSEQ multiplex PCR; TCRdb's table is partial and in-frame only. The sample shows more than 85,000 clones, 88% of them seen only once. To note about this clone: Its antigen is unknown.

After removal of 3 bases from V and 6 bases from J, the junction contained 9 bases not matched to a gene. The CDR3 covers 15 residues. Germline-derived CDR1 and CDR2 are LGHNA and YSLEER. Regarding the study as a whole: The breadth and depth of Spike-specific TCRs increased once two AZD1222 doses had been given. Spike-wide vaccine-associated CD4 TCRs dominated at 160-218 and 743-854. Targeting of unmutated variant regions was reportedly seen in nearly half of spike-specific TCRs.

This specimen was peripheral blood, taken on day 0 of AZD1222 vaccination. The sequence came from an adult in good health. The V gene is TRBV4-3, the J gene TRBJ1-2; 8 nucleotides agree with TRBD1. The CDR3 coding sequence is TGCGCCAGCAGCCATTACACCGGACAGGGAGATGGCTACACCTTC. It encodes CASSHYTGQGDGYTF.